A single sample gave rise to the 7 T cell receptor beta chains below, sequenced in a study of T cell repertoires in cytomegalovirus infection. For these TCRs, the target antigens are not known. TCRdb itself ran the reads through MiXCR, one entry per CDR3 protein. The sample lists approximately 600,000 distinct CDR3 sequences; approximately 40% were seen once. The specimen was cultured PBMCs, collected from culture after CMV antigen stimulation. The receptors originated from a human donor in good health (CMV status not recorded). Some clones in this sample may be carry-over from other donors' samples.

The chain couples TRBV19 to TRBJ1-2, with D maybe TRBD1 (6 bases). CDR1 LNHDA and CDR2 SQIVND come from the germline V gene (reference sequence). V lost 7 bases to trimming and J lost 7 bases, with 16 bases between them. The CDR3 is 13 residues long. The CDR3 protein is CASKLVEGGGYTF. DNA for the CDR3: TGTGCCAGTAAACTGGTGGAAGGGGGTGGCTACACCTTC.

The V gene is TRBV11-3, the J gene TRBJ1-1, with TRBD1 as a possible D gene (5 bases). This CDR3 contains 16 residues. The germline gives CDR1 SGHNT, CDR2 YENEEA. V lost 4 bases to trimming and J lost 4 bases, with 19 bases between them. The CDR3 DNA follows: TGTGCCAGCAGCTCGACATACCGGGACGGAGGCACTGAAGCTTTCTTT. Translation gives CASSSTYRDGGTEAFF. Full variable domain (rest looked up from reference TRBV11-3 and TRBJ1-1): EAGVVQSPRYKIIEKKQPVAFWCNPISGHNTLYWYLQNLGQGPELLIRYENEEAVDDSQLPKDRFSAERLKGVDSTLKIQPAELGDSAVYLCASSSTYRDGGTEAFFGQGTRLTVV.

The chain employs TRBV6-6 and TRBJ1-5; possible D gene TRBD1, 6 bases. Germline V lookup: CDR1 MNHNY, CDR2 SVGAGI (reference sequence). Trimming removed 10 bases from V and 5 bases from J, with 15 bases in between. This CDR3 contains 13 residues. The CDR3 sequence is CAIQGRGDQPQHF. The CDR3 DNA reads TGTGCCATCCAAGGCAGGGGCGATCAGCCCCAGCATTTT.

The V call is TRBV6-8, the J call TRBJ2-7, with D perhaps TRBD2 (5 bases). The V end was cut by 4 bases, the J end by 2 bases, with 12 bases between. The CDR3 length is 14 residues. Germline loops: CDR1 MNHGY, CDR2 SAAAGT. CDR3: CASSFGRAPYEQYF. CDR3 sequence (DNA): TGTGCCAGCAGTTTCGGGCGGGCCCCCTACGAGCAGTACTTC.

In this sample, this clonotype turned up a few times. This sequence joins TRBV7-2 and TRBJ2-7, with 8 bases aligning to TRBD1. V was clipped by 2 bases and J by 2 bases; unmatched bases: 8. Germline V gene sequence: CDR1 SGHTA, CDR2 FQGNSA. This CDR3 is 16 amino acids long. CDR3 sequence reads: CASSLLGGTGAYEQYF. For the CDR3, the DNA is TGTGCCAGCAGCTTATTAGGCGGGACAGGAGCCTACGAGCAGTACTTC.

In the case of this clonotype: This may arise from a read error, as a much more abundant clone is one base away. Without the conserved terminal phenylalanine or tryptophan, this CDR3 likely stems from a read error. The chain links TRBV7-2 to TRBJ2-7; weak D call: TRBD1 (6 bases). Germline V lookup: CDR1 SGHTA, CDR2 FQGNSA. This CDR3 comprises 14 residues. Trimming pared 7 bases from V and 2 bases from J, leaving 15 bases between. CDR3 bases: TGTGCCAGCACCAGGGGACCCCCGACCTACGAGCAGTACCTC. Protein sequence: CASTRGPPTYEQYL.

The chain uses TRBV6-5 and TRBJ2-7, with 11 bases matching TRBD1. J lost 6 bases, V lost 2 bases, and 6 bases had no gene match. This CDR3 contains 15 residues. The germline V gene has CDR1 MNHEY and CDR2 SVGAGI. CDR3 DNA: TGTGCCAGCAGTTACACCCGGACAGGGGGCGTCGAGCAGTACTTC. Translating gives CASSYTRTGGVEQYF.